This note documents a single T cell receptor (beta chain) sequence. What it binds is unknown. The sample comes from a study of blood T cells in healthy people across ages. Then a second PCR, running roughly 7 to 11 cycles, was carried out with a sample-barcoded 5' primer and a J-beta primer mix. Per-sample output comprised a minimum of 2.5 million paired-end reads containing CDR3. TCRdb processed the 5' RACE reads anew with MiXCR; each CDR3 protein has one entry. Among around 750,000 distinct CDR3 sequences listed, about 48% were seen once. CDR1 is SGHAT and CDR2 is FQNNGV in the germline V gene. The CDR3 runs to 16 residues. Trimming pared 5 bases from V and 14 bases from J, leaving 29 bases between. Study conclusions and caveats: Possibly, changes in expanded clonotypes were confounded because donor CMV status was unknown.

J is TRBJ2-3 and V is TRBV11-2; the D call may be TRBD1 or TRBD2 (5 bases each). The sample comprised blood. This TCR was recovered from an elderly man in good health. This CDR3 reads CASSPGSAGSRGDAYF. For the CDR3, the DNA is TGTGCCAGCAGCCCAGGATCAGCCGGATCTAGGGGAGACGCGTATTTT.